These T cell receptor beta chains were read from a single sample in a study of blood T cells in healthy people across ages. TCRdb processed the 5' RACE reads anew with MiXCR; each CDR3 protein has one entry. Counted here are approximately 1,700,000 distinct CDR3 sequences, around 42% occurring once; the ten biggest clones make up 23%. Sequenced: blood. These receptor sequences come from a human donor in good health. CDR3s include the opening cysteine and the closing phenylalanine or tryptophan. Each record gives: CDR3 protein, CDR3 DNA, V gene, D gene, J gene, clone size. A D gene is named only where the DNA matches it firmly. Clone size, where shown, is once, few, many, or a class for clones that have expanded.

CDR3aa: CASSLEGVAIMAFF
CDR3nt: TGTGCCAGCAGCTTGGAGGGCGTGGCCATTATGGCTTTCTTT
v_gene: TRBV5-6
d_gene: NA
j_gene: TRBJ1-1
abundance: NA

CDR3aa: CASSFQGTEAFF
CDR3nt: TGTGCCAGCAGCTTTCAGGGCACTGAAGCTTTCTTT
v_gene: TRBV5-1
d_gene: NA
j_gene: TRBJ1-1
abundance: many

CDR3aa: CASSQLLTAGGTDTQYF
CDR3nt: TGCGCCAGCAGCCAACTACTCACAGCGGGGGGGACAGATACGCAGTATTTT
v_gene: TRBV4-1
d_gene: TRBD2
j_gene: TRBJ2-3
abundance: NA

CDR3aa: CSAGIRGGVDTQYF
CDR3nt: TGCAGTGCTGGAATTAGGGGGGGCGTAGATACGCAGTATTTT
v_gene: TRBV20-1
d_gene: NA
j_gene: TRBJ2-3
abundance: few

CDR3aa: CASKGQGATDAYEQYF
CDR3nt: TGTGCCAGTAAGGGACAGGGAGCCACAGACGCCTACGAGCAGTACTTC
v_gene: TRBV28
d_gene: TRBD1
j_gene: TRBJ2-7
abundance: few

CDR3aa: CSPKDRRFFETQYF
CDR3nt: TGCAGTCCAAAGGACAGAAGATTCTTCGAGACCCAGTACTTC
v_gene: TRBV20-1
d_gene: NA
j_gene: TRBJ2-5
abundance: few

CDR3aa: CASSPGPHGGYGYTF
CDR3nt: TGCGCCAGCAGCCCCGGGCCTCATGGCGGCTATGGCTACACCTTC
v_gene: TRBV4-1
d_gene: NA
j_gene: TRBJ1-2
abundance: NA

CDR3aa: CASSDWWAAETQYF
CDR3nt: TGTGCCAGCAGTGACTGGTGGGCGGCAGAGACCCAGTACTTC
v_gene: TRBV6-4
d_gene: NA
j_gene: TRBJ2-5
abundance: NA

CDR3aa: CATSRDSQGYGYTF
CDR3nt: TGTGCCACCAGCAGAGATTCGCAGGGGTACGGCTACACCTTC
v_gene: TRBV15
d_gene: NA
j_gene: TRBJ1-2
abundance: many

CDR3aa: CASSSSGGWNSPLHF
CDR3nt: TGTGCCAGCAGCTCGAGTGGGGGTTGGAATTCACCCCTCCACTTT
v_gene: TRBV9
d_gene: NA
j_gene: TRBJ1-6
abundance: few

CDR3aa: CASSSWTGSGANVLTF
CDR3nt: TGTGCCAGCAGCTCCTGGACGGGTTCTGGGGCCAACGTCCTGACTTTC
v_gene: TRBV7-9
d_gene: NA
j_gene: TRBJ2-6
abundance: few

CDR3aa: CASSERSDEQYF
CDR3nt: TGTGCCAGCAGTGAACGCTCGGACGAGCAGTACTTC
v_gene: TRBV6-2/TRBV6-3
d_gene: NA
j_gene: TRBJ2-7
abundance: NA

CDR3aa: CSALGGRGILDYGYTF
CDR3nt: TGCAGTGCCCTTGGGGGAAGAGGTATATTGGACTATGGCTACACCTTC
v_gene: TRBV20-1
d_gene: NA
j_gene: TRBJ1-2
abundance: NA